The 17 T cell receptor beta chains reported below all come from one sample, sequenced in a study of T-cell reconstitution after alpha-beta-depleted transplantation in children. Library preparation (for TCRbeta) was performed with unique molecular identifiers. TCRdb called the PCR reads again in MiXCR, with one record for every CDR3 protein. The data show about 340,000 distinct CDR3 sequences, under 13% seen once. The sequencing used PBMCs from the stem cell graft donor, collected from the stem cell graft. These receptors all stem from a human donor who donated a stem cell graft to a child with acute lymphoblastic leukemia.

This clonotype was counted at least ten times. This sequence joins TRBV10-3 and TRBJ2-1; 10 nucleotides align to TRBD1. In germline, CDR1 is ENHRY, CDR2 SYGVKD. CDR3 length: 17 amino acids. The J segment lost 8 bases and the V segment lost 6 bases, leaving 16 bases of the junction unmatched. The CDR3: CAISRDRGSSPVDEQFF. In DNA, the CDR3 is TGTGCCATCAGCCGGGACAGGGGCTCAAGTCCGGTTGATGAGCAGTTCTTC.

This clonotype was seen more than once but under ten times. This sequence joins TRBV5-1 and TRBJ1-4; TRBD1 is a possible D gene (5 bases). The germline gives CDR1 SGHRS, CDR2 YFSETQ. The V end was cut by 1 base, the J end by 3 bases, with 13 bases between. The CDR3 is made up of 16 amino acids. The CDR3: CASSLNGGTPNEKLFF. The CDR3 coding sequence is TGCGCCAGCAGCTTGAATGGGGGAACACCTAATGAAAAACTGTTTTTT.

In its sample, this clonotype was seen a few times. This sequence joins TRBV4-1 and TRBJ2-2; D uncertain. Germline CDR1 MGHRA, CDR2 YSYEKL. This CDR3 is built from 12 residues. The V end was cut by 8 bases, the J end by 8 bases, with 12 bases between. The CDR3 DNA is TGCGCCAGCGGAACACCGAGGGGGGAGCTGTTTTTT. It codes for CASGTPRGELFF.

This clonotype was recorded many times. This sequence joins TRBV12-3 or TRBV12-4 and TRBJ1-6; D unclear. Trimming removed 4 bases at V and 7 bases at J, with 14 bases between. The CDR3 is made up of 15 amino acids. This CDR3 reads CASSSQRPGNSPLHF. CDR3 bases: TGTGCCAGCAGTTCGCAACGGCCGGGGAATTCACCCCTCCACTTT.

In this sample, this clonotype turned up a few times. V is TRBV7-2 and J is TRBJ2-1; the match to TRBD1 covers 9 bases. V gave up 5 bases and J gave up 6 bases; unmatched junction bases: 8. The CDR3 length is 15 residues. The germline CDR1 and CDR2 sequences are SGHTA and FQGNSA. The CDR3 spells CASSLGTGYGNEQFF. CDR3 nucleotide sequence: TGTGCCAGCAGCCTCGGGACAGGGTATGGCAATGAGCAGTTCTTC.

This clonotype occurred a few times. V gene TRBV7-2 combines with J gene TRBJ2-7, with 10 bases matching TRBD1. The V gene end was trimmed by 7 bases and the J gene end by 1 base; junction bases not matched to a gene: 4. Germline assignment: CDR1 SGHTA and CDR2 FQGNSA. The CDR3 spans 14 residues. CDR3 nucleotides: TGTGCCAGCACCGTGGGACAGGGGTCCTACGAGCAGTACTTC. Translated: CASTVGQGSYEQYF.

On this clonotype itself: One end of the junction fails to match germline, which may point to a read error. DNA for the CDR3: TGCGCCAGCGGCCAAGGCGGATTCCGCTCTGGAAACACCATATATTTT. Its translation: CASGQGGFRSGNTIYF. The chain uses TRBV4-1 and TRBJ1-3; D is unclear. The CDR3 consists of 16 residues. CDR1 MGHRA and CDR2 YSYEKL come from the germline V gene.

The CDR3 DNA is TGTGCCAGCAGCTCACTAGCGGGGGGAATCACAGATACGCAGTATTTT. Translation: CASSSLAGGITDTQYF. The chain carries TRBV14 and TRBJ2-3; 12 bases agree with TRBD2. With V trimmed by 5 bases and J by 2 bases, 5 bases remained unmatched. The CDR3 covers 16 residues. Per the germline V gene, CDR1 is SGHDN and CDR2 is FVKESK.

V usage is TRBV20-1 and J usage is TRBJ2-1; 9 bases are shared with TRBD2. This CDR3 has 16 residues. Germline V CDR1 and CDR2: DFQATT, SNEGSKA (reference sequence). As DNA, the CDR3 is TGCTGCGCTAGAAGTGTGCGACTAGCGGAACACAATGAGCAGTTCTTC. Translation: CCARSVRLAEHNEQFF.

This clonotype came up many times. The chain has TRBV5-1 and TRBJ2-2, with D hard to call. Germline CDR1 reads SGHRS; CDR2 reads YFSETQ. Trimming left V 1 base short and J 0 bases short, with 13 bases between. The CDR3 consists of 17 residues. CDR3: CASSLYSGKANTGELFF. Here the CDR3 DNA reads TGCGCCAGCAGCTTGTATAGTGGGAAGGCGAACACCGGGGAGCTGTTTTTT. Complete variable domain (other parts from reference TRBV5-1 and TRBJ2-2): KAGVTQTPRYLIKTRGQQVTLSCSPISGHRSVSWYQQTPGQGLQFLFEYFSETQRNKGNFPGRFSGRQFSNSRSEMNVSTLELGDSALYLCASSLYSGKANTGELFFGEGSRLTVL.

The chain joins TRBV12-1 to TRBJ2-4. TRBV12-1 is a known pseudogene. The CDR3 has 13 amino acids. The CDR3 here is CASSHKRQDIRYF. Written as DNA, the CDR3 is TGTGCCAGCAGCCACAAAAGACAAGATATTCGATACTTC.

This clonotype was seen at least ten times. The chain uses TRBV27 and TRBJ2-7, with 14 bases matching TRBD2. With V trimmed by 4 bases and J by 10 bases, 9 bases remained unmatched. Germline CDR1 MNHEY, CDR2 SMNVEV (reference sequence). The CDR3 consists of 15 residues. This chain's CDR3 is CASSSSGTSGSVQYF. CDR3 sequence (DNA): TGTGCCAGCAGTTCCTCCGGGACTAGCGGGAGTGTTCAGTACTTC.

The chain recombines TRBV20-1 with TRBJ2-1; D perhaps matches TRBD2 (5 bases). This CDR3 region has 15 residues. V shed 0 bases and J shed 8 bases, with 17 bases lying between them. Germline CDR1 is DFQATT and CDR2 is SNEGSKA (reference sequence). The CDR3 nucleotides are TGCAGTGCTAGAGATCCCCGATTAGGGAGCGATGAGCAGTTCTTC. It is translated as CSARDPRLGSDEQFF.

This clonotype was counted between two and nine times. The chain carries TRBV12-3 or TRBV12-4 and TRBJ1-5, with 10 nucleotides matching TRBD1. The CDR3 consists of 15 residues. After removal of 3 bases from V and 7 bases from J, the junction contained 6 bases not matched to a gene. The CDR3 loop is CASSFGTGATQPQHF. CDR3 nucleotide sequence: TGTGCCAGCAGTTTTGGGACAGGGGCCACCCAGCCCCAGCATTTT.

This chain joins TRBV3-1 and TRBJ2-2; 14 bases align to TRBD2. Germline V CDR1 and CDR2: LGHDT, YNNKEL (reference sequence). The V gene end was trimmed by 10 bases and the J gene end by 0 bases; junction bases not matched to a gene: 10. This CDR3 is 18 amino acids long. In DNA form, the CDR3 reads TGTGCCACCACCCAGGAGACTAGCGGGAGGGCGAACACCGGGGAGCTGTTTTTT. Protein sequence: CATTQETSGRANTGELFF.

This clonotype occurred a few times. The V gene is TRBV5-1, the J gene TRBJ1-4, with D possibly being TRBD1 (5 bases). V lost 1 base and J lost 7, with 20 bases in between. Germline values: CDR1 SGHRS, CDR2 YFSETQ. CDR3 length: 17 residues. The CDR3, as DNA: TGCGCCAGCAGCTTGCGGGGGTTCGGGGCCCGAAGTGAAAAACTGTTTTTT. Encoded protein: CASSLRGFGARSEKLFF. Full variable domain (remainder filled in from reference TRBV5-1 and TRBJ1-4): KAGVTQTPRYLIKTRGQQVTLSCSPISGHRSVSWYQQTPGQGLQFLFEYFSETQRNKGNFPGRFSGRQFSNSRSEMNVSTLELGDSALYLCASSLRGFGARSEKLFFGSGTQLSVL.

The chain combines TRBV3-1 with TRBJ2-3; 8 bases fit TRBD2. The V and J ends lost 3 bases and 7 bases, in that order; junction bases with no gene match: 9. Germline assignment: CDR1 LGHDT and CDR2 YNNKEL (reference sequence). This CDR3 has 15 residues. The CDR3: CASSQGAGARNTQYF. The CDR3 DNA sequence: TGTGCCAGCAGCCAGGGAGCGGGAGCCCGAAATACGCAGTATTTT.